These T cell receptor beta chains were read from a single sample in a study of regulatory T cells in long-lasting Graves disease. TCRdb independently ran MiXCR on the multiplex PCR reads; one entry per CDR3 protein. The profile shows 530,000 or so distinct CDR3 sequences, about 14% of them singletons. This sample also belongs to another study, concerning T cells in Graves' hyperthyroidism and ophthalmopathy.

The specimen comprised peripheral blood mononuclear cells (PBMCs), sampled at new diagnosis, from a patient treated with antithyroid drugs. The receptors come from a man aged 25 to 40 with Graves disease. Both conserved end residues are trimmed from each CDR3. Each record gives: V gene, J gene, D gene, CDR3 protein. The D gene is left open where the match is weak.

TRBV6-2/TRBV6-3	TRBJ2-6	TRBD1	ASSRTRDRELRGANVLT
TRBV20-1	TRBJ2-3	.	SALYRGDTQC
TRBV30	TRBJ2-7	.	AWNKGALRDSEQY
TRBV12-5	TRBJ2-7	.	ASGPHNYEQY
TRBV2	TRBJ1-2	.	ASSSSPFYGYT
TRBV6-7	TRBJ2-7	TRBD2	ARPLADNSYEQY
TRBV14	TRBJ2-4	TRBD2	ASSQDQVAGEGIQY
TRBV5-4	TRBJ1-1	.	ASTPGSANTEAF
TRBV9	TRBJ2-7	.	ASSVESQGAQY
TRBV27	TRBJ2-2	TRBD2	ASSLKWGGSGSTGELF
TRBV20-1	TRBJ2-5	TRBD1	SASNRGRETQY
TRBV7-9	TRBJ2-2	.	ASSFRDTYTGELF
TRBV6-2/TRBV6-3	TRBJ2-5	.	ASSPVGVQETQY
TRBV7-2	TRBJ2-7	TRBD2	ASSFRLAGGRGEQY
TRBV20-1	TRBJ1-4	.	SANAASTVNEKLF
TRBV10-3	TRBJ2-7	.	AIIQSPGYEQY
TRBV14	TRBJ1-3	.	ASSPRASGNTIY
TRBV29-1	TRBJ1-3	.	SVETQPASGNTIY
TRBV3-1	TRBJ2-1	TRBD2	ASTPDVLAGGDEQF
TRBV5-1	TRBJ2-1	.	ASSLAFNNEQF
TRBV7-9	TRBJ2-1	.	ASSFGLALYNEQF
TRBV29-1	TRBJ2-2	.	SVVPTEGELF
TRBV5-1	TRBJ2-7	TRBD1	ASSLSQTGVREQY
TRBV20-1	TRBJ2-3	.	SARPASGEASTDTQY
TRBV7-9	TRBJ1-3	.	ASRLGSRGVSGNTIY
TRBV27	TRBJ2-5	.	ASSFQSGAETQY
TRBV12-3/TRBV12-4	TRBJ2-4	.	ASSLEAGGNIQY
TRBV18	TRBJ1-1	.	ASSPGAGNTEAF
TRBV9	TRBJ2-7	.	ASSPEVVAVSYEQY
TRBV6-2/TRBV6-3	TRBJ1-6	.	ASSVNDNSPLH
TRBV11-2	TRBJ2-3	.	ASSFGLGTLDTQY
TRBV18	TRBJ2-7	TRBD2	ASSPTSGTVYEQY
TRBV10-1	TRBJ2-5	.	ASSEEVAKETQY
TRBV5-1	TRBJ1-6	.	ASSLEVSPGALH
TRBV19	TRBJ1-1	.	ASRRTVAF
TRBV3-1	TRBJ1-1	TRBD1	ASSQGPGGTEAF
TRBV27	TRBJ1-3	.	ASSPTGPSGHTIY
TRBV19	TRBJ2-3	TRBD1	ASSISAGTGLTDTQY
TRBV9	TRBJ1-1	.	ASSAQREGSMNTEAF
TRBV20-1	TRBJ2-1	TRBD2	SARSRGREGPNEQF
TRBV25-1	TRBJ2-6	.	ASSAAGAGANVLT
TRBV28	TRBJ2-1	.	ASSLWDLGQVSYNEQF
TRBV5-1	TRBJ2-2	TRBD1	ASRPDRGRTGELF
TRBV5-1	TRBJ1-1	.	ASSLGHTAGNTEAF
TRBV15	TRBJ2-5	TRBD2	ATSRERLAGLQY
TRBV7-2	TRBJ1-1	.	ASSLGQGPEAF
TRBV12-3/TRBV12-4	TRBJ2-2	.	ASSYLGGWGTGELF
TRBV5-1	TRBJ2-5	TRBD2	ASSLAGTSGSGPQETQY
TRBV11-3	TRBJ1-1	TRBD1	ASSRGQANTEAF
TRBV5-1	TRBJ2-5	TRBD1	ASSLMTGPQETQY
TRBV7-2	TRBJ1-3	.	ASSYLGPGNTIY
TRBV30	TRBJ1-1	.	AWSERAKWTEAF